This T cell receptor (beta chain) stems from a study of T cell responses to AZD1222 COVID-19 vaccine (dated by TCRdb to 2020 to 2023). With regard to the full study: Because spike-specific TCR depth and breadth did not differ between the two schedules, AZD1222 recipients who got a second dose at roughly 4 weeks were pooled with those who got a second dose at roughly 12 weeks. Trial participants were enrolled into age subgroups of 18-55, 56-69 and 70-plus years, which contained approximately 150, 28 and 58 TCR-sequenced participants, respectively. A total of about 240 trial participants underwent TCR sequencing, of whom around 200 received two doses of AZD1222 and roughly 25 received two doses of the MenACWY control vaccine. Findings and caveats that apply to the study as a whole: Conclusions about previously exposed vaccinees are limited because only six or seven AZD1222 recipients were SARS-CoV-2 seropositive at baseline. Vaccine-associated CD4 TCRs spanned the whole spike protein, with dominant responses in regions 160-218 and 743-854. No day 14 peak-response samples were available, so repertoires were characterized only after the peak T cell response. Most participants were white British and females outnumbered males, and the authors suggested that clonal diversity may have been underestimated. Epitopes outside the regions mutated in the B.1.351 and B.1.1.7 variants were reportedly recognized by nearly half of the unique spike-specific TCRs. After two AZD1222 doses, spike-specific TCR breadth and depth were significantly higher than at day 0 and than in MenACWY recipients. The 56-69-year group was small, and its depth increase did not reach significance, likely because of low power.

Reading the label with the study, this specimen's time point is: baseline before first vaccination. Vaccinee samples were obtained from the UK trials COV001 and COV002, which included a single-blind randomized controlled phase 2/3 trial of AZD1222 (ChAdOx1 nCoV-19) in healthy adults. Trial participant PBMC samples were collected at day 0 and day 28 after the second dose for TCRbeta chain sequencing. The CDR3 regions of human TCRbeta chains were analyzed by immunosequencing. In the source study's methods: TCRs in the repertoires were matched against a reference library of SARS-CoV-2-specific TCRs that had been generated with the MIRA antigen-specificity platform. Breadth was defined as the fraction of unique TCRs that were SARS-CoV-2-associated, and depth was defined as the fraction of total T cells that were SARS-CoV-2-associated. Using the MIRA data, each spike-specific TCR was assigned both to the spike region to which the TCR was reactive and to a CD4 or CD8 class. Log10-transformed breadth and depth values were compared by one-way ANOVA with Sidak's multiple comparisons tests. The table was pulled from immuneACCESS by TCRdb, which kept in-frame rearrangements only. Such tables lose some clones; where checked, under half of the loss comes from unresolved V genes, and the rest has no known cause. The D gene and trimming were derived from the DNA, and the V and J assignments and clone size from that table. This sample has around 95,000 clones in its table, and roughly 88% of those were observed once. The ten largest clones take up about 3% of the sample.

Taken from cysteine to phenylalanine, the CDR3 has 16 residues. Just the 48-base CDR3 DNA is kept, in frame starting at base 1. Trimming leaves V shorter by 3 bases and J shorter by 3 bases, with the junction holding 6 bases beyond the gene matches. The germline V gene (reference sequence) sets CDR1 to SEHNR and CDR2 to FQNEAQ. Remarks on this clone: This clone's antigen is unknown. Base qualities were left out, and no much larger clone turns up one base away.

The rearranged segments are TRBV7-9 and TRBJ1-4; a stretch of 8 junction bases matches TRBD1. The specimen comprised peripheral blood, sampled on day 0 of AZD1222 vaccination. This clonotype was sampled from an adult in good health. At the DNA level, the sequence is TGTGCCAGCAGCTTCACCCAGGGGGCTGCTAATGAAAAACTGTTTTTT. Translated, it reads CASSFTQGAANEKLFF.